The 5 T cell receptor beta chains given below trace back to one sample, sequenced in a study of cytomegalovirus exposure and HLA in healthy donors. Libraries were prepared by immunoSEQ multiplex PCR; TCRdb keeps only in-frame clonotypes and omits some of them. The sample contains approximately 65,000 clones, 80% to 95% of which appear only once. Sequenced material: PBMCs. The receptors shown here come from a man younger than 35 in good health and CMV-seropositive.

The rearrangement uses TRBV4-1 and TRBJ2-5; D possibly corresponds to TRBD1 (7 bases). This CDR3 spans 13 amino acids. The germline V and J ends were trimmed by 5 bases and 5 bases, with 12 bases remaining between them. The germline V gene has CDR1 MGHRA and CDR2 YSYEKL. The CDR3 loop is CASSSGGLETQYF. The CDR3, as DNA: TGCGCCAGCAGCTCAGGGGGGTTGGAGACCCAGTACTTC.

This chain joins TRBV6-5 and TRBJ1-5, with D maybe TRBD1 (6 bases). The germline V and J ends were trimmed by 5 bases and 4 bases, with 12 bases remaining between them. Germline V gene data show CDR1 as MNHEY and CDR2 as SVGAGI. The CDR3 totals 14 residues. The CDR3 DNA is TGTGCCAGCAGTAACCTAGACAGGAATCAGCCCCAGCATTTT. Its translation: CASSNLDRNQPQHF.

This clone was detected a few times. The gene calls are TRBV6-5 and TRBJ2-7; 13 nucleotides match TRBD2. The CDR3 loop spans 15 amino acids. Germline assignment: CDR1 MNHEY and CDR2 SVGAGI. With V trimmed by 6 bases and J by 2 bases, 4 bases remained unmatched. The CDR3 spells CASSRGLAGPYEQYF. In nucleotides, the CDR3 is TGTGCCAGCAGCCGGGGACTAGCGGGACCCTACGAGCAGTACTTC.

In this sample, this clone turned up a few times. CDR3 sequence: CASSSRDHRTGELFF. CDR3 sequence (DNA): TGTGCCAGCAGCTCCCGAGATCACAGAACCGGGGAGCTGTTTTTT. This chain connects TRBV7-3 to TRBJ2-2, with no clear D. Germline lookup yields CDR1 SGHTA and CDR2 FQGTGA. This CDR3 spans 15 amino acids. V gave up 4 bases and J gave up 5 bases, with 14 bases separating them.

The genes are TRBV28 and TRBJ2-1, with 14 nucleotides matching TRBD2. The CDR3 has 17 amino acids. From germline, CDR1 is MDHEN and CDR2 SYDVKM. V trimming: 5 bases; J trimming: 8 bases; junction bases outside the gene matches: 11. In DNA form, the CDR3 reads TGTGCCAGCAGTCCAGTCCTGGGGACTAGCGGGAGTGATGAGCAGTTCTTC. As protein: CASSPVLGTSGSDEQFF.